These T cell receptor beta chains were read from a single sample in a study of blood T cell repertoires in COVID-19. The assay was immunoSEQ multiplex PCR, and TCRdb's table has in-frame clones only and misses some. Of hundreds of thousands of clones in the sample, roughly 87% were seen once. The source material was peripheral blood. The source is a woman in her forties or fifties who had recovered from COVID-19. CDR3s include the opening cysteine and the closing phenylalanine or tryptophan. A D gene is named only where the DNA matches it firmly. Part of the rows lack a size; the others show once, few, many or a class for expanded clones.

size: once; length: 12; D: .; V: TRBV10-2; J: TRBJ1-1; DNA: TGCGCCAGCAGTGAGACACGACAGCGCTTTAGGTTT; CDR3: CASSETRQRFRF
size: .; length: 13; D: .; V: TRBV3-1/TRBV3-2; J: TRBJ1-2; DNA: TGTGCCAGCAGCCAAGATTTCCTCTATGGCTACACCTTC; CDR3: CASSQDFLYGYTF
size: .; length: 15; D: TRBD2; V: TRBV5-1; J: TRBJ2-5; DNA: TGCGCCAGCAGCTCTAGCGGGCCCTACCAAGAGACCCAGTACTTC; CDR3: CASSSSGPYQETQYF
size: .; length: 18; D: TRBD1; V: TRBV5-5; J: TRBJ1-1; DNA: TGTGCCAGCAGCCCTAAGTACCGGGACAGGGTTACGGACACTGAAGCTTTCTTT; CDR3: CASSPKYRDRVTDTEAFF
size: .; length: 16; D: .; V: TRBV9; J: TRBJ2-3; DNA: TGTGCCAGCAGCGTACAAGGCGGGGAGGTTACAGATACGCAGTATTTT; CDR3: CASSVQGGEVTDTQYF
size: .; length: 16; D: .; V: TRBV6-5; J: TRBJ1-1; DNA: TGTGCCAGCAGTTACTCATCGAGAGGGGGGGACACTGAAGCTTTCTTT; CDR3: CASSYSSRGGDTEAFF
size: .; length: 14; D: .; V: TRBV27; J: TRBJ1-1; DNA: TGTGCCAGCTGGCTGGGGCAGGGTGGCACTGAAGCTTTCTTT; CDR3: CASWLGQGGTEAFF
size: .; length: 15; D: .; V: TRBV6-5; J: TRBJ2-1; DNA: TGTGCCAGCAGCATAGGGGGGGGAGGTCGCAATGAGCAGTTCTTC; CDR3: CASSIGGGGRNEQFF
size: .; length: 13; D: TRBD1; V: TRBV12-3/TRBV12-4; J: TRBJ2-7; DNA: TGTGCCAGCAGTAGGGACAGGGGGGGGGATAGATACTTC; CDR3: CASSRDRGGDRYF
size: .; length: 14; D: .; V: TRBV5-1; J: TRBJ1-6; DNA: TGCGCCAGCGGCCCCCAGGTTAGATATTCACCCCTCCACTTT; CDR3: CASGPQVRYSPLHF
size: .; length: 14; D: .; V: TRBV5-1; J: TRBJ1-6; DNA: TGCGCCAGCAGGAAACAGTCCCTGAATTCACCCCTCCACTTT; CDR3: CASRKQSLNSPLHF
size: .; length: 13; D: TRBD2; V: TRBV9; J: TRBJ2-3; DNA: TGTGCCAGCAGCGCGGGAGGGACAGATACGCAGTATTTT; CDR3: CASSAGGTDTQYF
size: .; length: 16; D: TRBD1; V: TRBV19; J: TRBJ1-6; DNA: TGTGCCAGTAGTAGGGACAGGGATCTGGGTTATTCACCCCTCCACTTT; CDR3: CASSRDRDLGYSPLHF
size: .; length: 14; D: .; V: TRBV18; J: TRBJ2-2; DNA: TGTGCCAGCTCACCCCAGGGGTTCGGCGGGGAGCTGTTTTTT; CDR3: CASSPQGFGGELFF
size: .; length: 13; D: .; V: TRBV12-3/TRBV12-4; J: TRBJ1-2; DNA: TGTGCCAGCAGCCTAACCCAGGAATATGGCTACACCTTC; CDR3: CASSLTQEYGYTF
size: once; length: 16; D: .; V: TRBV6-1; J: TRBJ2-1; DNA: TGTGCCAGCAGTGAATATTTGGCGGGGCTGTACAATGAGCAGTTCTTC; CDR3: CASSEYLAGLYNEQFF
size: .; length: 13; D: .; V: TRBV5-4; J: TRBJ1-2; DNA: TGTGCCAGCAGCTTCAACAGTAACTATGGCTACACCTTC; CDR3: CASSFNSNYGYTF
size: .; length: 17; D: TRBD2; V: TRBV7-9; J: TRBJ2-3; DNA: TGTGCCAGCAGCTCCCCGAGTAGCGGGAGGGCCCCAGATACGCAGTATTTT; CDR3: CASSSPSSGRAPDTQYF
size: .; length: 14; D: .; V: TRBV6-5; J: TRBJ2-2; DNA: TGTGCCAGCAGGCCGGGACAAAACACCGGGGAGCTGTTTTTT; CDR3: CASRPGQNTGELFF
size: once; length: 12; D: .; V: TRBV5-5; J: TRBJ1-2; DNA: TGTGCCAGCAGCTTGACAGGGAGCGGCTACACCTTC; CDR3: CASSLTGSGYTF
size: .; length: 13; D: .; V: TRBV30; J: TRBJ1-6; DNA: TGTGCCTGGGACCGCGGGGTGGGATCACCCCTCCACTTT; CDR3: CAWDRGVGSPLHF
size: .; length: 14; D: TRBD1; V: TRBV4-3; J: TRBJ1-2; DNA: TGCGCCAGCAGCCAAAGGACAGGGAACTATGGCTACACCTTC; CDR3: CASSQRTGNYGYTF
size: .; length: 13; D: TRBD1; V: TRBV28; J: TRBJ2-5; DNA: TGTGCCAGCGAAGACAGGGGGCAAGAGACCCAGTACTTC; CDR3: CASEDRGQETQYF
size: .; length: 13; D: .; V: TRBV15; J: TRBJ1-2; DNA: TGTGCCACCAGCAGAGATAACGGGGGTGGCTACACCTTC; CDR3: CATSRDNGGGYTF
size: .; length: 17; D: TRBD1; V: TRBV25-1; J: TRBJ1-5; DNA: TGTGCCAGCAGTGACCAGATCGGGACAGATAGCAATCAGCCCCAGCATTTT; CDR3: CASSDQIGTDSNQPQHF
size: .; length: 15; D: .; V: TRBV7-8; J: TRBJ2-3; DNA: TGTGCCAGCACCAAATTGACCGGGAGCACAGATACGCAGTATTTT; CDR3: CASTKLTGSTDTQYF
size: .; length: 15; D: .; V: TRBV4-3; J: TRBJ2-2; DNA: TGCGCCAGCAGCCAAGCAGTATCGCCCACCGGGGAGCTGTTTTTT; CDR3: CASSQAVSPTGELFF
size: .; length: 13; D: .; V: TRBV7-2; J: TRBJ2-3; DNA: TGTGCCAGCAGCTTAGTTGGGGGGGCGGCGCAGTATTTT; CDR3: CASSLVGGAAQYF
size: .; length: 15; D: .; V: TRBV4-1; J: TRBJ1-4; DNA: TGCGCCAGCAGCCAAGCTGGACCTCGGGGTGAAAAACTGTTTTTT; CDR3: CASSQAGPRGEKLFF
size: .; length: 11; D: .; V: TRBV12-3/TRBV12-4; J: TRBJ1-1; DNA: TGTGCCAGCAGTTCTATCACTGAAGCTTTCTTT; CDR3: CASSSITEAFF
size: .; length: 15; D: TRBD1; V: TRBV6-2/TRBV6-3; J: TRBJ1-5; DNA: TGTGCCAGCAGCCGCACAGGGGGAAGCAATCAGCCCCAGCATTTT; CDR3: CASSRTGGSNQPQHF
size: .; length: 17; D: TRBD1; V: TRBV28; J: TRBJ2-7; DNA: TGTGCCAGTACTGGGGCTGGTTGGGGGACAGAGTCCTACGAGCAGTACTTC; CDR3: CASTGAGWGTESYEQYF
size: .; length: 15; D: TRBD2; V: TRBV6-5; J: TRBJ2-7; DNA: TGTGCCAGCAGCCGACTAGCGGGAGGGTCAGACGAGCAGTACTTC; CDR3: CASSRLAGGSDEQYF
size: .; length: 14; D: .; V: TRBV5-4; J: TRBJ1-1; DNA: TGTGCCAGCAGCCCCCCAGGGGCAAACACTGAAGCTTTCTTT; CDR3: CASSPPGANTEAFF
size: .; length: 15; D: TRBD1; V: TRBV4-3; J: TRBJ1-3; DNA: TGCGCCAGCAGCCAAGGACAGGGCTCTGGAAACACCATATATTTT; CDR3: CASSQGQGSGNTIYF
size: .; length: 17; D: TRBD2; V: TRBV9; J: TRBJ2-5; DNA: TGTGCCAGCAGCGTAGGAGATAGCGGGGGGATTCAAGAGACCCAGTACTTC; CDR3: CASSVGDSGGIQETQYF
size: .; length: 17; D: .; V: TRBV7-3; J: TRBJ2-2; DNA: TGTGCCAGCAGCTTAAGTCGGGGCAGGGGAAACACCGGGGAGCTGTTTTTT; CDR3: CASSLSRGRGNTGELFF